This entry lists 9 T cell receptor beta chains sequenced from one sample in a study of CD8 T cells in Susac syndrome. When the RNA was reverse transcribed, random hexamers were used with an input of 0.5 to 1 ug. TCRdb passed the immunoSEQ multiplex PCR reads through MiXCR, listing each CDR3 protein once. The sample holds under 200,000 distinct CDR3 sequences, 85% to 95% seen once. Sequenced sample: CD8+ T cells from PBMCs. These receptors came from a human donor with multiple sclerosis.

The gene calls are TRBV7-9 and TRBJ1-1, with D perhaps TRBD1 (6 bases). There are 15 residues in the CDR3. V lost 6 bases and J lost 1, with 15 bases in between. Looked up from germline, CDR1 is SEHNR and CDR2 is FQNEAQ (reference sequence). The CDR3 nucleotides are TGTGCCAGCAGGGGTACCGGACAGTCGAACACTGAAGCTTTCTTT. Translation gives CASRGTGQSNTEAFF.

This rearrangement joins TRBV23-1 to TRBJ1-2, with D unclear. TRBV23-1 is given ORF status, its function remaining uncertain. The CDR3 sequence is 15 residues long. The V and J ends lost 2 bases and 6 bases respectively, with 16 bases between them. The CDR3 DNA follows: TGCGCCAGCAGTCAAACCCCACCCCCCATAGATGGCTACACCTTC. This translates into CASSQTPPPIDGYTF.

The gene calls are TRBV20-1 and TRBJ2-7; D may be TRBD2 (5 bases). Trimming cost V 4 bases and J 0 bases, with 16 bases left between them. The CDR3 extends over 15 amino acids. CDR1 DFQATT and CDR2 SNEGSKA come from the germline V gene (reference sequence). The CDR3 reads CSAIGGLKSSYEQYF. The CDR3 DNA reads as TGCAGTGCTATCGGCGGGCTTAAGAGCTCCTACGAGCAGTACTTC.

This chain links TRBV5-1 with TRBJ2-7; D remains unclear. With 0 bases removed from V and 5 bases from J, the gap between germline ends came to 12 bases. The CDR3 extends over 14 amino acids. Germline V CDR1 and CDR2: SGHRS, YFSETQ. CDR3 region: CASSLVSVSHEQYF. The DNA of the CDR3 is TGCGCCAGCAGCTTGGTTTCCGTTAGCCACGAGCAGTACTTC. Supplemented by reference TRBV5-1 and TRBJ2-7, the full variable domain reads KAGVTQTPRYLIKTRGQQVTLSCSPISGHRSVSWYQQTPGQGLQFLFEYFSETQRNKGNFPGRFSGRQFSNSRSEMNVSTLELGDSALYLCASSLVSVSHEQYFGPGTRLTVT.

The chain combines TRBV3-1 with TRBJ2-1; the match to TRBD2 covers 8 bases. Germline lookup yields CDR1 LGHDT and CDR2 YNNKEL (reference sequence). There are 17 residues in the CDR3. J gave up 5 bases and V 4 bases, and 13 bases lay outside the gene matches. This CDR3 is CASSPTLGLAGHNEQFF. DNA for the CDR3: TGTGCCAGCAGCCCTACGCTCGGGCTAGCGGGTCACAATGAGCAGTTCTTC.

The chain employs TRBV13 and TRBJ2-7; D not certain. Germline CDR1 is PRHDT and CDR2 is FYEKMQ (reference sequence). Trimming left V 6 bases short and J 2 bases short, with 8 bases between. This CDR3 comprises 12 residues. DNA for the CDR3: TGTGCCAGCAGGTCAGCAACCTACGAGCAGTACTTC. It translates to CASRSATYEQYF.

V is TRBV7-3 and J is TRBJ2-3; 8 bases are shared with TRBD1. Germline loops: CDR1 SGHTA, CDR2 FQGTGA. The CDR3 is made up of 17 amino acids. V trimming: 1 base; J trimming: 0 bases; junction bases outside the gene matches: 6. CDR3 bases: TGTGCCAGCAGCTTAATGACAGGGGATACTAGCACAGATACGCAGTATTTT. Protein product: CASSLMTGDTSTDTQYF.

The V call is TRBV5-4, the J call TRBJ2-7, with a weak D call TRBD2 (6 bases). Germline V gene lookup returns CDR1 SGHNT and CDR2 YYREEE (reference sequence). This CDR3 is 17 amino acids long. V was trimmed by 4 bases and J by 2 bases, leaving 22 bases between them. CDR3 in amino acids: CASSPPPGAKSPYEQYF. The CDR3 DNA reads TGTGCCAGCAGCCCCCCTCCGGGAGCAAAAAGCCCCTACGAGCAGTACTTC.

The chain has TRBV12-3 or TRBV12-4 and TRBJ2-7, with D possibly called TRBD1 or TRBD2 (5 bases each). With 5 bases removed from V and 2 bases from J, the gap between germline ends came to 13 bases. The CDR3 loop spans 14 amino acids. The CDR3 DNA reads TGTGCCAGCAGTCCCGGGACGGAGCCCTACGAGCAGTACTTC. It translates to CASSPGTEPYEQYF.